This T cell receptor beta chain was documented in a study of T cell repertoires in cytomegalovirus infection. Study overall: The public TCR beta signatures pointed to both CMV infection and matching HLA type. Study results and caveats: Dominant in the ex vivo response were TCR beta clonotypes restricted by HLA-C and specific for CMV. Of the TCR beta families, the public ones yielded a cumulative frequency that identified carriers of CMV plus the relevant HLA.

This clonotype was seen only a few times. The antigen is not known. TCRdb analysed the reads with MiXCR anew, one entry per CDR3 protein. Among about 530,000 distinct CDR3 sequences listed, 26% were seen once. The length of the CDR3 is 16 residues. Germline CDR1 LNHDA, CDR2 SQIVND (reference sequence). V shed 5 bases and J 0 bases; nucleotides not matched to a gene: 6. Sequencing was done on a sample of PBMCs. This receptor was taken from a human donor in good health (CMV status not recorded). Some clones in this sample may be carry-over from other donors' samples. The chain combines TRBV19 with TRBJ2-3, with 9 bases that match TRBD1. CDR3 bases: TGTGCCAGTAGTGCCGACAGGGGGTTGAGCACAGATACGCAGTATTTT. It specifies CASSADRGLSTDTQYF.